This T cell receptor (beta chain) was found in a study of T cell changes during pregnancy in multiple sclerosis. TCRdb's copy holds only in-frame clones and misses some; the assay was immunoSEQ multiplex PCR. The data contain approximately 50,000 clones, 94% of them singletons. The V end lost 6 bases, the J end lost 1 base, and 9 bases lay between the germline ends. This CDR3 is built from 13 residues. CDR1 is ENHRY, CDR2 SYGVKD, per germline. Specimen: CD4+ T cells from peripheral blood mononuclear cells, collected in the third trimester of pregnancy. This TCR was recovered from a female donor with multiple sclerosis, enrolled in a pregnancy study. The J gene is TRBJ2-5, the V gene TRBV10-3, with D hard to call. CDR3 sequence reads: CAIRAQVQETQYF. The CDR3 nucleotides are TGTGCCATCAGAGCTCAAGTCCAAGAGACCCAGTACTTC.